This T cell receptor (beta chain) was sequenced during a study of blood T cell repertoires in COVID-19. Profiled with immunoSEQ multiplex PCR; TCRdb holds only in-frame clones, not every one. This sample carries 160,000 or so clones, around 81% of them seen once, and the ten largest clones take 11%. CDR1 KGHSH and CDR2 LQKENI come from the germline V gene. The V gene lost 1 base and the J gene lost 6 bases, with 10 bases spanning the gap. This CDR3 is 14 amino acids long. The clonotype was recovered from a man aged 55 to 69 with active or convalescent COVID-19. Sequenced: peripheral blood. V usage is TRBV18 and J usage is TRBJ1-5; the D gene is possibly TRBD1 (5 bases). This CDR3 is CASSPQGRGQPQHF. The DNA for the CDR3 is TGTGCCAGCTCACCACAGGGAAGGGGTCAGCCCCAGCATTTT.